This T cell receptor beta chain was captured in a study of blood T cell repertoires in COVID-19. About the research overall: PBMCs, B-cell-depleted T cells, or T cells provided the cDNA or gDNA that made up the material.

This clone appeared once. Individuals aged about 18 to 90 years were recruited from 20 to 25 US areas. Cohort assignment relied on participant-reported clinical history. Exposed volunteers were people who met a COVID-19 case within 2 weeks before study entry. The V and J ends lost 0 bases and 2 bases respectively, with 13 bases between them. Germline CDR1 reads SGHRS; CDR2 reads YFSETQ. This CDR3 is 16 amino acids long. Data came from immunoSEQ multiplex PCR; TCRdb stores just in-frame clones and leaves some out. The sample gives 150,000 or so clones, around 90% of which show up once; roughly 3.9% is in the top ten.

Sequenced input: PBMCs or T cells enriched from blood (not recorded which). This TCR derives from a woman in her forties who had been exposed to COVID-19. V and J are TRBV5-1 and TRBJ2-3; possible D gene TRBD1, 7 bases. The CDR3 sequence: CASSLGQGGNTDTQYF. CDR3 bases: TGCGCCAGCAGCTTGGGGCAGGGGGGAAACACAGATACGCAGTATTTT.